The next 28 T cell receptor beta chains were all read from a single sample in a study of T cells after yellow fever vaccination (dated by TCRdb to the late 2010s). In light of the paper, this sample's treatment or condition label describes: live attenuated yellow fever vaccine strain. Libraries were constructed by 5' RACE. Sequenced on an Illumina NovaSeq 6000. The public sequencing data were trimmed at Q25 with fastp and processed into clonotypes with MiXCR by TCRdb, which kept only in-frame beta chains. Entries that share a CDR3 protein sequence are merged under the most common genes and DNA. This sample comprises hundreds of thousands of distinct CDR3 sequences, less than 4.5% of them detected only once. The top ten constitute about a quarter of the sample. Here the sequenced sample was PBMCs, taken on the day of the yellow fever booster vaccination. The receptor source for this set is a man in his late teens or twenties who received the YFV17D yellow fever vaccine.

This clonotype was counted a few times. This sequence joins TRBV28 and TRBJ1-5, with 8 bases lining up with TRBD1. The CDR3 consists of 19 residues. Trimming took 5 bases from V and 2 from J; bases not matched to a gene: 17. CDR1 is MDHEN, CDR2 SYDVKM, per germline. CDR3 in DNA: TGTGCCAGCAGTCCCACGACAGGGGTCTCTTCCTGGGGCAATCAGCCCCAGCATTTT. Translation: CASSPTTGVSSWGNQPQHF.

This clonotype was detected many times. The chain uses TRBV29-1 and TRBJ2-3, with 11 nucleotides matching TRBD2. The CDR3 runs 15 residues. Germline V gene sequence: CDR1 SQVTM, CDR2 ANQGSEA. J lost 4 bases, V lost 7 bases, and 10 bases had no gene match. The CDR3 protein is CSAWGSGGAADTQYF. CDR3 sequence (DNA): TGCAGCGCCTGGGGTAGCGGGGGGGCGGCAGATACGCAGTATTTT.

This sequence joins TRBV7-2 and TRBJ1-5, with 7 bases that match TRBD1. Per germline, CDR1 SGHTA and CDR2 FQGNSA. The CDR3 consists of 13 residues. The V segment lost 5 bases and the J segment 5 bases; nucleotides outside the gene matches: 3. The CDR3 sequence: CASSHGQDQPQHF. The CDR3 nucleotides are TGTGCCAGCAGCCACGGACAGGATCAGCCCCAGCATTTT.

The CDR3 protein is CASSLRDSDPSGANVLTF. CDR3 DNA: TGTGCCAGCAGCCTCCGGGACAGCGATCCTTCTGGGGCCAACGTCCTGACTTTC. J is TRBJ2-6 and V is TRBV7-8; 7 bases agree with TRBD1. CDR1 is SGHVS and CDR2 is FQNEAQ in the germline V gene. CDR3 length: 18 amino acids. V lost 5 bases to trimming and J lost 1 base; unmatched junction nucleotides: 11.

This clonotype was seen ten or more times. The V and J genes are TRBV5-1 and TRBJ2-3; 14 positions match TRBD2. Germline values: CDR1 SGHRS, CDR2 YFSETQ. V dropped 3 bases and J dropped 3; count of bases not matched to a gene: 18. The CDR3 loop spans 21 amino acids. The CDR3 loop is CASSSWEDRGTSGGLTDTQYF. CDR3 nucleotides: TGCGCCAGCAGCTCGTGGGAAGACCGGGGGACTAGCGGGGGCCTAACAGATACGCAGTATTTT.

The sample holds many counts of this clonotype. The V and J genes are TRBV7-3 and TRBJ2-1, with TRBD2 matching 13 bases. The CDR3 has 18 residues. V gave up 5 bases and J gave up 7 bases; unmatched junction bases: 14. Germline V gene sequence: CDR1 SGHTA, CDR2 FQGTGA. Here the CDR3 reads CASSPPGLAGSGVNEQFF. The CDR3 DNA reads as TGTGCCAGCAGCCCACCGGGACTAGCGGGGTCCGGAGTGAATGAGCAGTTCTTC.

Ten or more counts support this clonotype. The chain is built from TRBV11-2 and TRBJ1-4, with TRBD1 as a possible D gene (5 bases). Deletions cut 3 bases from V and 0 bases from J, with 8 bases between. This CDR3 region has 15 residues. CDR1 and CDR2 (germline): SGHAT, FQNNGV. CDR3 protein: CASSLRGATNEKLFF. CDR3 nucleotides: TGTGCCAGCAGCTTGAGGGGTGCAACTAATGAAAAACTGTTTTTT.

This clonotype was detected many times. The chain combines TRBV5-1 with TRBJ2-5, with TRBD2 as a possible D gene (6 bases). With 4 bases removed from V and 5 bases from J, the gap between germline ends came to 21 bases. This CDR3 spans 16 amino acids. Germline lookup yields CDR1 SGHRS and CDR2 YFSETQ. The CDR3 region is CASSPEAGHVGETQYF. CDR3 in DNA: TGCGCCAGCAGCCCGGAAGCGGGCCATGTGGGGGAGACCCAGTACTTC.

This clonotype was counted between two and nine times. The J gene is TRBJ1-5, the V gene TRBV7-9; D call uncertain. Trimming removed 1 base at V and 7 bases at J, with 14 bases between. CDR3 length equals 15 residues. Looked up from germline, CDR1 is SEHNR and CDR2 is FQNEAQ (reference sequence). The CDR3, as DNA: TGTGCCAGCAGCTTAGGATGGGGTGACCTCCAGCCCCAGCATTTT. It codes for CASSLGWGDLQPQHF.

The chain has TRBV20-1 and TRBJ2-2; 8 bases are shared with TRBD1. V was pared by 4 bases and J by 7 bases, with 5 bases of the junction left unmatched. The germline gives CDR1 DFQATT, CDR2 SNEGSKA (reference sequence). CDR3 size: 13 residues. CDR3 in amino acids: CSAKDRVGGELFF. The CDR3 DNA is TGCAGTGCTAAGGACAGGGTTGGCGGGGAGCTGTTTTTT.

This clonotype has ten or more counts. The V call is TRBV4-1, the J call TRBJ2-1, with a possible D match to TRBD2 (6 bases). The CDR3 has 15 amino acids. The V and J ends lost 4 bases and 10 bases respectively, with 20 bases between them. In germline, CDR1 is MGHRA, CDR2 YSYEKL. CDR3 in DNA: TGCGCCAGCAGCCTCCGACTAGGGGCCCTAGTGGAGCAGTTCTTC. This codes for CASSLRLGALVEQFF.

This chain uses TRBV4-2 with TRBJ1-2; 7 bases line up with TRBD1. The CDR3 extends over 15 amino acids. CDR1 is LGHNA, CDR2 YNFKEQ, per germline. V dropped 0 bases and J dropped 6; count of bases not matched to a gene: 7. The CDR3, as DNA: TGTGCCAGCAGCCAAGATCAGGGGGAGGTTAATGGCTACACCTTC. Its translation is CASSQDQGEVNGYTF.

This clonotype was seen at least ten times. This chain uses TRBV7-9 with TRBJ2-3; TRBD2 might be the D (5 bases). This CDR3 spans 14 amino acids. Germline CDR1 is SEHNR and CDR2 is FQNEAQ (reference sequence). Trimming stripped 7 bases from V and 0 bases from J, with 11 bases between. The chain's CDR3 is CASTRGTSTDTQYF. CDR3 sequence (DNA): TGTGCCAGCACCCGGGGAACTAGCACAGATACGCAGTATTTT.

The chain combines TRBV18 with TRBJ2-3, with TRBD2 matching 13 bases. CDR1 and CDR2 from the germline V gene are KGHSH and LQKENI. The V gene end was trimmed by 4 bases and the J gene end by 1 base; junction bases not matched to a gene: 11. CDR3 length equals 19 residues. The CDR3 region has the DNA TGTGCCAGCTCACGGGCCGTCATCGGGACTAGCGGGGGCACAGATACGCAGTATTTT. Protein: CASSRAVIGTSGGTDTQYF.

The J gene is TRBJ2-1, the V gene TRBV12-3 or TRBV12-4; 9 nucleotides agree with TRBD2. V was pared by 6 bases and J by 4 bases, with 10 bases of the junction left unmatched. CDR3 length: 16 amino acids. DNA for the CDR3: TGTGCCAGCAGGGGGGGAGGGCTAGCGGGGTACAATGAGCAGTTCTTC. Protein: CASRGGGLAGYNEQFF.

The chain carries TRBV29-1 and TRBJ1-3; TRBD1 matches at 8 bases. Unmatched junction bases numbered 10, after V lost 6 bases and J lost 0 bases. Germline V CDR1 and CDR2: SQVTM, ANQGSEA. The CDR3 has 16 residues. CDR3 coding DNA: TGCAGCGTCCCCAGGGGGCGGGGGACCTCTGGAAACACCATATATTTT. This translates into CSVPRGRGTSGNTIYF.

There are many counts of this clonotype. The CDR3 DNA follows: TGTGCTAGTGGTTTGACTGCGACAGGGGGAAAAGGGGATGAGCAGTTCTTC. Its translation: CASGLTATGGKGDEQFF. This chain uses TRBV12-5 with TRBJ2-1; 9 bases map to TRBD1. V shed 2 bases, J shed 8 bases, and the junction held 13 bases outside the gene matches. The V gene's germline CDR1 is LGHNT and CDR2 FRNRAP. The CDR3 is made up of 17 amino acids.

There are many counts of this clonotype. V and J are TRBV10-3 and TRBJ2-7, with D unresolved. The CDR3 runs to 13 residues. In germline, CDR1 is ENHRY, CDR2 SYGVKD. Deletions cut 2 bases from V and 4 bases from J, with 9 bases between. In DNA, the CDR3 is TGTGCCATCAGTGAGAAACTGTCATACGAGCAGTACGTC. It specifies CAISEKLSYEQYV.

This clonotype was found many times. This chain uses TRBV28 with TRBJ2-4; D possibly corresponds to TRBD2 (6 bases). The CDR3 has 13 amino acids. Germline CDR1 reads MDHEN; CDR2 reads SYDVKM. V dropped 3 bases and J dropped 6 bases, with 9 bases sitting between them. The CDR3 coding sequence is TGTGCCAGCAGTTTTCTGGGGGGAAACATTCAGTACTTC. It translates to CASSFLGGNIQYF.

In this sample, this clonotype turned up many times. The V and J genes are TRBV4-1 and TRBJ2-1; no firm D call. Germline values: CDR1 MGHRA, CDR2 YSYEKL. This CDR3 comprises 15 residues. The V end was cut by 2 bases, the J end by 1 base, with 9 bases between. CDR3 nucleotides: TGCGCCAGCAGCCAAAGCTCCGGGTCCTACAATGAGCAGTTCTTC. Protein product: CASSQSSGSYNEQFF.

This clonotype was found many times. The chain employs TRBV10-3 and TRBJ2-3, with D hard to call. This CDR3 is built from 15 residues. CDR1 ENHRY and CDR2 SYGVKD come from the germline V gene. V lost 0 bases to trimming and J lost 2 bases, with 9 bases between them. CDR3 amino acids: CAISESGLSTDTQYF. For the CDR3, the DNA is TGTGCCATCAGTGAGTCCGGGCTCTCCACAGATACGCAGTATTTT.

This clonotype has a handful of counts. The chain recombines TRBV6-4 with TRBJ2-1; 9 nucleotides match TRBD2. Germline V CDR1 and CDR2: MRHNA, SNTAGT. The J segment lost 15 bases and the V segment lost 5 bases, leaving 20 bases of the junction unmatched. This CDR3 is built from 16 residues. The DNA for the CDR3 is TGTGCCAGCAGTCTCGATTCCTGGGCTAGCGGGGTAGGGCTGTTCTTC. Translation gives CASSLDSWASGVGLFF.

This clonotype turned up a few times. J is TRBJ2-5 and V is TRBV9; possibly TRBD2 for D (6 bases). This CDR3 comprises 15 residues. Germline V gene data show CDR1 as SGDLS and CDR2 as YYNGEE. Deletions cut 4 bases from V and 0 bases from J, with 13 bases between. The CDR3 nucleotides read TGTGCCAGCAGCCCCACTGGGGGGTACCAAGAGACCCAGTACTTC. The encoded protein is CASSPTGGYQETQYF.

This clonotype was detected many times. This chain joins TRBV12-3 or TRBV12-4 and TRBJ2-5; 8 nucleotides line up with TRBD1. The CDR3 runs 15 residues. Unmatched junction bases numbered 8, after V lost 7 bases and J lost 1 base. The CDR3 is CASTKTGEVQETQYF. CDR3 in DNA: TGTGCCAGCACCAAGACAGGGGAGGTCCAAGAGACCCAGTACTTC.

Remarks on this clonotype: Since a much larger clone is just one base distant, this may be a read error. The chain links TRBV11-2 to TRBJ2-7, with 9 bases fitting TRBD1. The CDR3 loop spans 15 amino acids. Losses at the gene ends were 5 bases for V and 6 bases for J; bases not matched to a gene: 11. CDR1 is SGHAT, CDR2 FQNNGV, per germline. For the CDR3, the DNA is TGTGCCAGCAGCAAAGGCGGGACAGGGTACTTCGAGCAGTACTTC. This sequence encodes CASSKGGTGYFEQYF.

This clonotype was seen many times. The V and J genes are TRBV6-2 or TRBV6-3 and TRBJ1-1; D unresolved. The germline gives CDR1 MNHEY, CDR2 SVGEGT. CDR3 length: 13 amino acids. Trimming stripped 2 bases from V and 4 bases from J, with 8 bases between. The DNA for the CDR3 is TGTGCCAGCAGTTACGCGGATGTCACTGAAGCTTTCTTT. It yields the protein CASSYADVTEAFF.

There are a few counts of this clonotype. The chain links TRBV5-1 to TRBJ2-3; D call uncertain. Trimming removed 4 bases from V and 0 bases from J, with 12 bases in between. Germline V gene sequence: CDR1 SGHRS, CDR2 YFSETQ. The CDR3 spans 15 residues. CDR3 residues: CASSRYLGSTDTQYF. CDR3 DNA sequence: TGCGCCAGCAGCCGTTACCTTGGTAGCACAGATACGCAGTATTTT.

This clonotype was seen more than once but under ten times. The chain joins TRBV29-1 to TRBJ1-1; TRBD1 matches 9 bases. The CDR3 is 13 amino acids. Germline values: CDR1 SQVTM, CDR2 ANQGSEA. With V trimmed by 7 bases and J by 5 bases, 8 bases remained unmatched. The CDR3 sequence is CSGKDRGGTEAFF. The CDR3 DNA is TGCAGCGGGAAGGACAGGGGTGGAACTGAAGCTTTCTTT.